This T cell receptor beta chain was captured by sequencing in a study of neoadjuvant anti-PD-1 for oral cavity cancer. Study as a whole: Patients mostly received three to four biweekly nivolumab doses at 3 mg/kg before surgery. The study, taken as a whole, reports: Post-nivolumab, blood T cell clonality was significantly elevated in non-responders.

The protocol was immunoSEQ multiplex PCR, while the TCRdb copy is restricted to in-frame clones and leaves out a portion. Among tens of thousands of clones listed, about four fifths were seen once. Analysis of PBMCs was direct, with no culture step. The germline V gene encodes CDR1 GTSNPN and CDR2 SVGIG (reference sequence). Germline trimming cut 7 bases from V and 10 bases from J; bases unmatched to any gene: 11. The CDR3 spans 15 residues. Turning to this clone: What it binds is unknown.

This sample comprised PBMCs, obtained before nivolumab (anti-PD-1) treatment. This clonotype was obtained from a person between 40 and 79 years old with oral cavity squamous cell carcinoma. The rearrangement joins TRBV30 to TRBJ2-1; 15 bases are a match to TRBD2. The CDR3 region has the DNA TGTGCCTCCACAAGGACTAGCGGGGGGGCATACGAGCAGTTCTTC. Its translation is CASTRTSGGAYEQFF. Supplemented by reference TRBV30 and TRBJ2-1, the full variable domain reads SQTIHQWPATLVQPVGSPLSLECTVEGTSNPNLYWYRQAAGRGLQLLFYSVGIGQISSEVPQNLSASRPQDRQFILSSKKLLLSDSGFYLCASTRTSGGAYEQFFGPGTRLTVL.